What follows are 24 T cell receptor beta chains derived from one specimen sequenced in a study of T cell changes during pregnancy in multiple sclerosis. The data were produced by immunoSEQ multiplex PCR, yet TCRdb's version contains in-frame clones alone and is incomplete. The sample shows over 60,000 clones, 91% of them seen only once. This sample comprised CD4+ T cells from peripheral blood mononuclear cells, obtained in the third trimester of pregnancy. Receptors originate from a female donor in good health, enrolled as a control in a pregnancy study.

This chain connects TRBV11-3 to TRBJ2-7; 10 bases are shared with TRBD1. There are 13 residues in the CDR3. CDR1 and CDR2 (germline): SGHNT, YENEEA. V shed 6 bases and J 6 bases; nucleotides not matched to a gene: 5. DNA of the CDR3: TGTGCCAGCAGGGGGACAGGGGCTCGCGAGCAGTACTTC. Its translation: CASRGTGAREQYF. Based on the CDR3 plus reference TRBV11-3 and TRBJ2-7, the full variable domain is EAGVVQSPRYKIIEKKQPVAFWCNPISGHNTLYWYLQNLGQGPELLIRYENEEAVDDSQLPKDRFSAERLKGVDSTLKIQPAELGDSAVYLCASRGTGAREQYFGPGTRLTVT.

The chain couples TRBV11-3 to TRBJ1-2; no definite D call. V was shortened by 1 base and J by 6 bases, with 9 bases between the two germline ends. The CDR3 extends over 13 amino acids. Germline CDR1 SGHNT, CDR2 YENEEA. The CDR3 protein is CASSLGAHNGYTF. CDR3 bases: TGTGCCAGCAGCTTAGGGGCCCACAATGGCTACACCTTC.

This clone was detected only once. J is TRBJ1-5 and V is TRBV27; D gene ambiguous. The CDR3 runs to 15 residues. Germline values: CDR1 MNHEY, CDR2 SMNVEV (reference sequence). V lost 3 bases and J lost 0, with 9 bases in between. This CDR3 is CASSLSRYSNQPQHF. The CDR3 nucleotides read TGTGCCAGCAGTTTGTCGCGATATAGCAATCAGCCCCAGCATTTT.

This clone has only one observation. The gene calls are TRBV5-8 and TRBJ2-7; 7 bases match TRBD1. Germline V CDR1 and CDR2: SGHTS, YDEGEE. Trimming cost V 0 bases and J 1 base; bases outside gene matches: 1. This CDR3 region has 14 residues. Here the CDR3 reads CASSLGQGSYEQYF. CDR3 bases: TGTGCCAGCAGCTTGGGACAGGGATCCTACGAGCAGTACTTC.

The chain carries TRBV7-3 and TRBJ2-1; 10 bases map to TRBD1. Germline CDR1 and CDR2: SGHTA and FQGTGA. The CDR3 extends over 14 amino acids. The V segment lost 7 bases and the J segment 5 bases; nucleotides outside the gene matches: 5. The CDR3 DNA reads TGTGCCAGCAAACTGGGGACAGGGGACAATGAGCAGTTCTTC. Its protein is CASKLGTGDNEQFF.

This clone was seen only once. The gene calls are TRBV2 and TRBJ2-1, with 8 bases matching TRBD2. CDR3 size: 15 residues. Unmatched junction bases numbered 11, after V lost 6 bases and J lost 7 bases. Germline values: CDR1 SNHLY, CDR2 FYNNEI. The CDR3 spells CASSLSSGGLNEQFF. The CDR3 DNA reads as TGTGCCAGCAGCCTATCATCGGGGGGGCTGAATGAGCAGTTCTTC.

The V call is TRBV29-1, the J call TRBJ1-1; tentative D call: TRBD1 (6 bases). The V gene's germline CDR1 is SQVTM and CDR2 ANQGSEA. V lost 7 bases and J 1 base, leaving 13 bases between the germline ends. The CDR3 length is 13 residues. The CDR3 DNA reads TGCAGCGCCCGATTGGGACAGAACACTGAAGCTTTCTTT. It yields the protein CSARLGQNTEAFF.

V usage is TRBV19 and J usage is TRBJ2-2; D gene uncertain. This CDR3 spans 14 amino acids. V shed 2 bases and J shed 4 bases, with 8 bases lying between them. Germline assignment: CDR1 LNHDA and CDR2 SQIVND (reference sequence). The CDR3 spells CASSIYSTTGELFF. The CDR3 DNA reads TGTGCCAGTAGTATATACAGCACCACCGGGGAGCTGTTTTTT. Full variable domain (remainder filled in from reference TRBV19 and TRBJ2-2): DGGITQSPKYLFRKEGQNVTLSCEQNLNHDAMYWYRQDPGQGLRLIYYSQIVNDFQKGDIAEGYSVSREKKESFPLTVTSAQKNPTAFYLCASSIYSTTGELFFGEGSRLTVL.

The V call is TRBV4-3, the J call TRBJ2-3; 8 nucleotides line up with TRBD2. CDR3 length: 17 amino acids. CDR1 and CDR2 from the germline V gene are LGHNA and YSLEER. The ends lost 1 base at V and 1 base at J; junction bases unmatched: 7. This CDR3 reads CASSQGFGGGGTDTQYF. CDR3 nucleotide sequence: TGCGCCAGCAGCCAAGGGTTCGGGGGGGGCGGCACAGATACGCAGTATTTT.

The rearrangement links TRBV6-5 to TRBJ2-1, with 7 bases aligning to TRBD1. CDR1 is MNHEY, CDR2 SVGAGI, per germline. The CDR3 has 12 residues. V trimming: 6 bases; J trimming: 7 bases; junction bases outside the gene matches: 3. The CDR3 region is CASREQGNEQFF. The CDR3 nucleotides read TGTGCCAGCAGGGAACAGGGGAATGAGCAGTTCTTC.

The V call is TRBV30, the J call TRBJ2-2, with D possibly being TRBD2 (6 bases). The CDR3 extends over 15 amino acids. The germline V gene has CDR1 GTSNPN and CDR2 SVGIG (reference sequence). The germline V and J ends were trimmed by 0 bases and 6 bases, with 14 bases remaining between them. CDR3 residues: CAWSVLAGEAGELFF. The DNA for the CDR3 is TGTGCCTGGAGTGTACTAGCTGGTGAGGCCGGGGAGCTGTTTTTT.

The chain is built from TRBV4-3 and TRBJ2-5; a possible D gene is TRBD1 (5 bases). The CDR3 extends over 17 amino acids. Trimming removed 4 bases at V and 1 base at J, with 19 bases between. Germline V CDR1 and CDR2: LGHNA, YSLEER. The CDR3 DNA is TGCGCCAGCAGCCCAAACCATCAAAAGACAGTCCAAGAGACCCAGTACTTC. Its translation is CASSPNHQKTVQETQYF.

This clone was recorded only once. DNA for the CDR3: TGTGCCATCAGTGAAAGGGGACAGCCCTCAGATACGCAGTATTTT. Translated, it gives CAISERGQPSDTQYF. The chain is built from TRBV10-3 and TRBJ2-3, with 7 bases identical to TRBD1. V lost 3 bases to trimming and J lost 4 bases; unmatched junction nucleotides: 7. The CDR3 sequence is 15 residues long. Germline V gene data show CDR1 as ENHRY and CDR2 as SYGVKD.

The V gene is TRBV18, the J gene TRBJ1-6; the D is unclear. Germline V gene data show CDR1 as KGHSH and CDR2 as LQKENI. There are 13 residues in the CDR3. V was pared by 6 bases and J by 3 bases, with 6 bases between. CDR3 residues: CASSGNYNSPLHF. The DNA for the CDR3 is TGTGCCAGCTCCGGGAACTATAATTCACCCCTCCACTTT.

This rearrangement joins TRBV7-2 to TRBJ2-7; 8 bases align to TRBD1. V lost 5 bases to trimming and J lost 3 bases; unmatched junction nucleotides: 3. There are 13 residues in the CDR3. The germline V gene has CDR1 SGHTA and CDR2 FQGNSA. Here the CDR3 reads CASSKQGGYEQYF. CDR3 coding DNA: TGTGCCAGCAGCAAACAGGGGGGCTACGAGCAGTACTTC.

The V call is TRBV18, the J call TRBJ2-7; 8 bases fit TRBD1. The CDR3 is made up of 15 amino acids. V gave up 2 bases and J gave up 2 bases; unmatched junction bases: 5. Germline CDR1 and CDR2: KGHSH and LQKENI. CDR3 coding DNA: TGTGCCAGCTCACCAGGACAGGGCGGTGCCTACGAGCAGTACTTC. It codes for CASSPGQGGAYEQYF.

The rearrangement links TRBV7-7 to TRBJ2-1; 9 nucleotides align to TRBD1. Germline values: CDR1 SSHAT, CDR2 FNYEAQ (reference sequence). CDR3 size: 13 residues. With 4 bases clipped from V and 9 bases from J, the junction kept 4 bases outside the gene matches. The DNA of the CDR3 is TGTGCCAGCAGCTCCGACAGGGGGAGTGAGCAGTTCTTC. Translation gives CASSSDRGSEQFF.

V usage is TRBV5-5 and J usage is TRBJ2-2, with 8 bases lining up with TRBD1. The CDR3 totals 14 residues. Unmatched junction bases numbered 5, after V lost 4 bases and J lost 6 bases. Germline values: CDR1 SGHKS, CDR2 YYEKEE (reference sequence). In nucleotides, the CDR3 is TGTGCCAGCAGCGGGACAGGTTTTTCCGGGGAGCTGTTTTTT. Translation: CASSGTGFSGELFF.

This clone has just one count. The chain recombines TRBV4-3 with TRBJ2-1, with 8 bases lining up with TRBD1. Germline V gene data show CDR1 as LGHNA and CDR2 as YSLEER. The CDR3 spans 14 residues. Unmatched junction bases numbered 2, after V lost 0 bases and J lost 7 bases. CDR3 region: CASSQDTGGNEQFF. The CDR3 DNA is TGCGCCAGCAGCCAAGATACAGGGGGTAATGAGCAGTTCTTC.

This chain links TRBV19 with TRBJ1-2; 12 bases line up with TRBD1. This CDR3 has 16 residues. Looked up from germline, CDR1 is LNHDA and CDR2 is SQIVND (reference sequence). Trimming removed 5 bases from V and 3 bases from J; junction bases left unmatched: 7. CDR3 protein: CASSGEGQGAYYGYTF. The CDR3 DNA sequence: TGTGCCAGTAGTGGCGAGGGACAGGGGGCCTACTATGGCTACACCTTC.

The rearrangement joins TRBV7-8 to TRBJ2-5; TRBD2 might be the D (6 bases). Looked up from germline, CDR1 is SGHVS and CDR2 is FQNEAQ. Deletions cut 1 base from V and 1 base from J, with 10 bases between. This CDR3 region has 15 residues. The CDR3 spells CASSLGFSGQETQYF. The CDR3 bases are TGTGCCAGCAGCTTAGGGTTTAGCGGCCAAGAGACCCAGTACTTC. Drawing the rest from reference TRBV7-8 and TRBJ2-5, the complete variable domain is GAGVSQSPRYKVAKRGQDVALRCDPISGHVSLFWYQQALGQGPEFLTYFQNEAQLDKSGLPSDRFFAERPEGSVSTLKIQRTQQEDSAVYLCASSLGFSGQETQYFGPGTRLLVL.

V usage is TRBV6-5 and J usage is TRBJ2-3; 13 bases match TRBD2. V dropped 10 bases and J dropped 1; count of bases not matched to a gene: 5. The germline V gene has CDR1 MNHEY and CDR2 SVGAGI. This CDR3 comprises 15 residues. CDR3 protein: CATATSGGRTDTQYF. CDR3 bases: TGTGCCACCGCGACTAGCGGGGGGCGCACAGATACGCAGTATTTT.

The V call is TRBV7-2, the J call TRBJ1-4, with TRBD1 matching 9 bases. This CDR3 comprises 14 residues. V shed 5 bases and J 6 bases; nucleotides not matched to a gene: 4. Germline-derived CDR1 and CDR2 are SGHTA and FQGNSA. CDR3 protein: CASSPDRGDEKLFF. The CDR3 bases are TGTGCCAGCAGCCCAGACAGGGGGGATGAAAAACTGTTTTTT. Variable domain in full (rest from reference TRBV7-2 and TRBJ1-4): GAGVSQSPSNKVTEKGKDVELRCDPISGHTALYWYRQSLGQGLEFLIYFQGNSAPDKSGLPSDRFSAERTGGSVSTLTIQRTQQEDSAVYLCASSPDRGDEKLFFGSGTQLSVL.

The chain carries TRBV5-1 and TRBJ2-2, with D possibly being TRBD1 (6 bases). The V and J ends lost 0 bases and 3 bases respectively, with 9 bases between them. The germline V gene has CDR1 SGHRS and CDR2 YFSETQ. The CDR3 has 15 residues. The DNA for the CDR3 is TGCGCCAGCAGCTTGGCGGCAGGGGACACCGGGGAGCTGTTTTTT. Its protein product is CASSLAAGDTGELFF.